One and the same sample provided the 26 T cell receptor beta chains below, sequenced in a study of metastatic and nonmetastatic thyroid tumors. TCRdb re-called clones from the PCR reads using MiXCR. The sample contains approximately 69,000 clones, over 12% of which appear only once. Before thyroid surgery, none of the patients had received any treatment. Source material: blood. These receptors were taken from a male donor with papillary thyroid cancer or a benign thyroid nodule (not recorded which). Some clones in this sample may be carry-over from other donors' samples.

The J gene is TRBJ1-3, the V gene TRBV11-2, with D unresolved. Between the trimmed V and J ends, which lost 2 bases and 4 bases, there was a span of 9 bases. The CDR3 consists of 14 residues. Germline CDR1 and CDR2: SGHAT and FQNNGV. The CDR3 reads CASSLNGPGNTIYF. The CDR3 nucleotides read TGTGCCAGCAGCTTAAACGGGCCCGGAAACACCATATATTTT.

A remark on this clone: A much bigger clone sits one base away, suggesting this may be a read error. CDR3 residues: CAWSGPPGPYNSPLHF. DNA of the CDR3: TGTGCCTGGAGTGGACCTCCGGGTCCCTATAATTCACCCCTCCACTTT. The chain has TRBV30 and TRBJ1-6, with no clear D. In germline, CDR1 is GTSNPN, CDR2 SVGIG (reference sequence). This CDR3 is 16 amino acids long. The V and J ends lost 1 base and 2 bases respectively, with 12 bases between them.

In this sample, this clone turned up a few times. The rearrangement joins TRBV28 to TRBJ2-1; maybe TRBD1 (5 bases). This CDR3 region has 16 residues. The germline V and J ends were trimmed by 1 base and 2 bases, with 12 bases remaining between them. CDR1 MDHEN and CDR2 SYDVKM come from the germline V gene. CDR3: CASSLLARAAYNEQFF. The CDR3 nucleotides read TGTGCCAGCAGTTTATTGGCCAGGGCAGCCTACAATGAGCAGTTCTTC. Full variable domain (rest looked up from reference TRBV28 and TRBJ2-1): DVKVTQSSRYLVKRTGEKVFLECVQDMDHENMFWYRQDPGLGLRLIYFSYDVKMKEKGDIPEGYSVSREKKERFSLILESASTNQTSMYLCASSLLARAAYNEQFFGPGTRLTVL.

This clone occurred many times. This rearrangement joins TRBV3-1 to TRBJ2-3, with TRBD2 identical over 12 bases. This CDR3 spans 18 amino acids. V lost 1 base to trimming and J lost 6 bases; unmatched junction nucleotides: 11. Germline loops: CDR1 LGHDT, CDR2 YNNKEL (reference sequence). In DNA form, the CDR3 reads TGTGCCAGCAGCCAAGTTCTCCAACTAGCGGGAGGCGCTGATACGCAGTATTTT. The encoded protein is CASSQVLQLAGGADTQYF.

This clone was seen a handful of times. This clone may be a read error of a much larger clone one base away. The CDR3 reads CASSQEPLAGQGPQFF. DNA of the CDR3: TGCGCCAGCAGCCAAGAACCGCTTGCGGGACAGGGACCGCAGTTCTTC. The V and J genes are TRBV4-1 and TRBJ2-1; TRBD1 matches 9 bases. Trimming cost V 0 bases and J 12 bases; bases outside gene matches: 12. CDR3 length: 16 residues. The germline V gene encodes CDR1 MGHRA and CDR2 YSYEKL.

This clone was seen a handful of times. A read error may be the cause here, since a much bigger clone is one base away. The genes are TRBV10-3 and TRBJ1-4, with D unresolved. CDR1 is ENHRY, CDR2 SYGVKD, per germline. The CDR3 contains 12 residues. V was trimmed by 0 bases and J by 10 bases, leaving 6 bases between them. DNA of the CDR3: TGTGCCATCAGTGAGTCGGACGTAAAACTGTTTTTT. Protein product: CAISESDVKLFF.

At least ten counts were recorded for this clone. The chain is built from TRBV11-2 and TRBJ1-6; 8 bases line up with TRBD1. The V gene end was trimmed by 0 bases and the J gene end by 8 bases; junction bases not matched to a gene: 6. The CDR3 consists of 16 residues. The germline V gene has CDR1 SGHAT and CDR2 FQNNGV. In DNA, the CDR3 is TGTGCCAGCAGCTTAGATTGGAGACAGGGGTATTCACCCCTCCACTTT. Translation gives CASSLDWRQGYSPLHF.

A note on this clone: This may be a read error: a much more frequent sequence differs by one nucleotide. CDR3 nucleotide sequence: TGTGCCTGGAGTGCTATCGGGCCCTCCACAGATACGCAGTATTTT. Translation gives CAWSAIGPSTDTQYF. V and J are TRBV30 and TRBJ2-3, with D uncertain. The germline V and J ends were trimmed by 1 base and 2 bases, with 13 bases remaining between them. This CDR3 region has 15 residues. Germline values: CDR1 GTSNPN, CDR2 SVGIG (reference sequence). Variable domain in full (rest from reference TRBV30 and TRBJ2-3): SQTIHQWPATLVQPVGSPLSLECTVEGTSNPNLYWYRQAAGRGLQLLFYSVGIGQISSEVPQNLSASRPQDRQFILSSKKLLLSDSGFYLCAWSAIGPSTDTQYFGPGTRLTVL.

Many counts were recorded for this clone. The chain has TRBV5-6 and TRBJ2-5; D may correspond to TRBD1 or TRBD2 (5 bases each). The V end lost 2 bases, the J end lost 3 bases, and 14 bases lay between the germline ends. The germline V gene encodes CDR1 SGHDT and CDR2 YYEEEE. There are 15 residues in the CDR3. DNA of the CDR3: TGTGCCAGCAGCTTTTCCAAATGGGACGAAGAGACCCAGTACTTC. Residues: CASSFSKWDEETQYF.

The table lists this clone with many counts. V usage is TRBV18 and J usage is TRBJ1-6, with D maybe TRBD1 (5 bases). Germline V lookup: CDR1 KGHSH, CDR2 LQKENI. There are 17 residues in the CDR3. Trimming removed 5 bases at V and 7 bases at J, with 21 bases between. The CDR3 DNA reads TGTGCCAGCTCAGGGACCCGACAAGGGTTTGGGAATTCACCCCTCCACTTT. Its translation is CASSGTRQGFGNSPLHF.

This clone was seen at least ten times. The genes are TRBV20-1 and TRBJ2-3; possibly TRBD2 for D (6 bases). The germline V gene encodes CDR1 DFQATT and CDR2 SNEGSKA (reference sequence). Trimming shortened V by 6 bases and J by 2 bases, and 12 bases separated the two germline ends. The CDR3 sequence is 13 residues long. CDR3 nucleotide sequence: TGCAGTGCCCTCCGGGGACTCACAGATACGCAGTATTTT. Translating gives CSALRGLTDTQYF.

Ten or more counts support this clone. The CDR3 sequence: CASSEGGQAAYEQYF. DNA of the CDR3: TGTGCCAGCAGTGAAGGGGGACAGGCCGCCTACGAGCAGTACTTC. J is TRBJ2-7 and V is TRBV2; TRBD1 aligns across 8 bases. CDR3 length equals 15 residues. Germline-derived CDR1 and CDR2 are SNHLY and FYNNEI. Losses at the gene ends were 1 base for V and 2 bases for J; bases not matched to a gene: 4.

At least ten counts were recorded for this clone. The V and J genes are TRBV29-1 and TRBJ1-1, with D perhaps matching TRBD1 (6 bases). The ends were cut back, 6 bases at V and 1 base at J, with 9 bases in the middle. Per the germline V gene, CDR1 is SQVTM and CDR2 is ANQGSEA. This CDR3 is 12 amino acids long. The CDR3, as DNA: TGCAGCGTGGCACAGGGGAACACTGAAGCTTTCTTT. Translating it yields CSVAQGNTEAFF.

At least ten counts were recorded for this clone. The V gene is TRBV19, the J gene TRBJ1-6; D is unclear. The V gene's germline CDR1 is LNHDA and CDR2 SQIVND (reference sequence). There are 16 residues in the CDR3. Deletions cut 3 bases from V and 0 bases from J, with 9 bases between. DNA for the CDR3: TGTGCCAGTAGTATTGCCGGGAGCTCCTATAATTCACCCCTCCACTTT. Translating gives CASSIAGSSYNSPLHF.

The V gene is TRBV6-6, the J gene TRBJ1-1; no reliable D call. CDR1 and CDR2 (germline): MNHNY, SVGAGI (reference sequence). The CDR3 is made up of 12 amino acids. Trimming stripped 1 base from V and 12 bases from J, with 12 bases between. The CDR3 DNA sequence: TGTGCCAGCAGTTACTGGTCGTCGGAGTCTTTCTTT. Translated: CASSYWSSESFF.

This clone was counted many times. This sequence joins TRBV20-1 and TRBJ2-5; 7 bases are shared with TRBD2. From germline, CDR1 is DFQATT and CDR2 SNEGSKA (reference sequence). This CDR3 has 14 residues. DNA for the CDR3: TGCAGCGCGGACCGGGGGAGGGTCGGGGAGACCCAGTACTTC. It yields the protein CSADRGRVGETQYF.

The V call is TRBV12-3 or TRBV12-4, the J call TRBJ2-1, with TRBD2 as a possible D gene (6 bases). CDR3 length: 15 residues. V shed 7 bases and J shed 4 bases, with 17 bases lying between them. In DNA, the CDR3 is TGTGCCAGCACTACCCGGACGGGACTTTACAATGAGCAGTTCTTC. It specifies CASTTRTGLYNEQFF.

V gene TRBV5-1 combines with J gene TRBJ2-7; D remains unclear. In germline, CDR1 is SGHRS, CDR2 YFSETQ. This CDR3 region has 16 residues. In nucleotides, the CDR3 is TGCTCCAGCAGCCTGGGCCCAGGAGTAAGCTCCTACGAGCAGTACGTC. It yields the protein CSSSLGPGVSSYEQYV.

This clone was seen ten or more times. The chain is built from TRBV9 and TRBJ1-2, with D maybe TRBD1 (5 bases). The CDR3 has 13 amino acids. V was trimmed by 6 bases and J by 8 bases, leaving 17 bases between them. Germline CDR1 SGDLS, CDR2 YYNGEE. CDR3 region: CASTRTGTWGYTF. The CDR3 DNA is TGTGCCAGCACCAGGACGGGGACCTGGGGCTACACCTTC.

The gene calls are TRBV20-1 and TRBJ2-7, with D perhaps given as TRBD1 or TRBD2 (5 bases each). From germline, CDR1 is DFQATT and CDR2 SNEGSKA (reference sequence). The CDR3 is 14 amino acids. Trimming took off 5 bases at V and 2 bases at J, with 16 bases between the two ends. CDR3 region: CSAPSGRLAYEQYF. CDR3 coding DNA: TGCAGTGCTCCATCGGGACGCCTCGCCTACGAGCAGTACTTC.

This clone was picked up a small number of times. A much larger clone differs by one base, so this may be a read error. This rearrangement joins TRBV29-1 to TRBJ2-1; 9 bases line up with TRBD2. Germline CDR1 is SQVTM and CDR2 is ANQGSEA. V gave up 7 bases and J gave up 9 bases; unmatched junction bases: 10. The CDR3 runs 13 residues. The CDR3 DNA sequence: TGCAGCGCCGAAGTGACTAGCGGTGGTGAGCAGTTCTTC. This sequence encodes CSAEVTSGGEQFF.

This chain links TRBV6-1 with TRBJ1-2; D is unresolved. Germline V gene lookup returns CDR1 MNHNS and CDR2 SASEGT. The V gene lost 1 base and the J gene lost 3 bases, with 12 bases spanning the gap. The CDR3 spans 15 residues. In nucleotides, the CDR3 is TGTGCCAGCAGTGAAGTAGACGGGGAAGACTATGGCTACACCTTC. This translates into CASSEVDGEDYGYTF.

Ten or more counts support this clone. The chain carries TRBV6-2 or TRBV6-3 and TRBJ1-2; maybe TRBD1 (5 bases). Trimming removed 4 bases from V and 4 bases from J, with 13 bases in between. Per germline, CDR1 MNHEY and CDR2 SVGEGT. The CDR3 length is 14 residues. CDR3 nucleotides: TGTGCCAGCAGTTGGGACGGGACTTTCTATGGCTACACCTTC. It codes for CASSWDGTFYGYTF.

This clone was seen ten or more times. CDR3 loop: CASSQVYGGGGTDTQYF. In DNA form, the CDR3 reads TGCGCCAGCAGCCAAGTTTACGGGGGAGGGGGCACAGATACGCAGTATTTT. The chain couples TRBV4-3 to TRBJ2-3; 7 bases agree with TRBD2. The CDR3 is 17 amino acids. Germline V gives CDR1 LGHNA, CDR2 YSLEER. The V and J ends lost 1 base and 1 base, in that order; junction bases with no gene match: 8.

The table lists this clone with many counts. The chain links TRBV29-1 to TRBJ1-1; TRBD1 is a possible D gene (6 bases). V was trimmed by 7 bases and J by 11 bases, leaving 17 bases between them. Germline CDR1 is SQVTM and CDR2 is ANQGSEA. CDR3 length: 11 residues. CDR3 protein: CSAVGGRGAFF. As DNA, the CDR3 is TGCAGCGCCGTCGGGGGGCGCGGTGCTTTCTTT.

This clone was detected ten times or more. J is TRBJ2-2 and V is TRBV27; the match to TRBD2 covers 8 bases. Looked up from germline, CDR1 is MNHEY and CDR2 is SMNVEV (reference sequence). CDR3 length: 15 amino acids. J lost 4 bases, V lost 4 bases, and 5 bases had no gene match. The CDR3 loop is CASSWTSLFTGELFF. CDR3 in DNA: TGTGCCAGCAGTTGGACTAGCTTGTTCACCGGGGAGCTGTTTTTT.